Listed here are 2 T cell receptor beta chains from one sample, sequenced in a study of CD8 T cells in ankylosing spondylitis. TCRdb ran MiXCR on the 5' RACE reads and lists one entry per CDR3 protein. Counted here are under 150,000 distinct CDR3 sequences, more than 15% occurring once; the ten biggest clones make up 30% to 35%. Study-level results: Several highly homologous variants made up a TCR beta motif, and this motif appeared characteristic of ankylosing spondylitis blood.

Their antigen targets remain unknown. The source material was blood, either unsorted or a sorted T cell fraction (not recorded which). The receptor source for this set is a male donor with ankylosing spondylitis.

This clonotype was seen just once. This chain joins TRBV20-1 and TRBJ2-1; 8 bases map to TRBD1. Trimming cost V 0 bases and J 2 bases; bases outside gene matches: 6. This CDR3 contains 16 residues. Germline V gene lookup returns CDR1 DFQATT and CDR2 SNEGSKA (reference sequence). CDR3 region: CSAREQDRVAYNEQFF. The DNA of the CDR3 is TGCAGTGCTAGAGAACAGGACAGGGTAGCCTACAATGAGCAGTTCTTC.

This clonotype has ten or more counts. The chain is built from TRBV5-1 and TRBJ2-7, with a weak D call TRBD2 (5 bases). The CDR3 is 13 amino acids. Trimming left V 1 base short and J 4 bases short, with 9 bases between. The germline V gene has CDR1 SGHRS and CDR2 YFSETQ. The CDR3 DNA sequence: TGCGCCAGCAGCTTGCCTCGGACTTACGAGCAGTACTTC. Translation: CASSLPRTYEQYF.